This TCR beta chain comes out of a study of PD-L1 blockade in urothelial cancer. Study background: The patients first took atezolizumab in about 2014, receiving 1,200 mg intravenously every 3 weeks. Males with bladder-origin urothelial cancer made up about 85% of the roughly 29 patients. Investigators checked blood 3 weeks (second dose) and 6 weeks after treatment start.

Noted time point: peripheral blood 6 weeks after treatment start. Profiled with immunoSEQ multiplex PCR; TCRdb holds only in-frame clones, not every one. The sample carries 100,000 to 150,000 clones, 86% recorded once. From germline, CDR1 is KGHSH and CDR2 LQKENI. The CDR3 loop spans 20 amino acids. V lost 2 bases and J lost 1; bases outside the gene matches: 8. This TCR derives from a man aged 50 to 59 with urothelial cancer. This chain links TRBV18 with TRBJ2-6; 13 bases match TRBD2. This sample comprised PBMCs, obtained around atezolizumab (anti-PD-L1) treatment. This CDR3 is CASSPSTSGRAKSGANVLTF. The CDR3 bases are TGTGCCAGCTCACCAAGTACTAGCGGGAGGGCCAAATCTGGGGCCAACGTCCTGACTTTC.